This T cell receptor beta chain is from a study of neoadjuvant nivolumab and ipilimumab in lung cancer. Profiling relied on immunoSEQ multiplex PCR, and the TCRdb table lists in-frame clones only, not all of them. The data hold approximately 35,000 clones, with more than 90% observed a single time. V shed 4 bases and J 7 bases; nucleotides not matched to a gene: 6. The CDR3 loop spans 14 amino acids. Germline values: CDR1 SGHRS, CDR2 YFSETQ. The V call is TRBV5-1, the J call TRBJ2-7; 12 bases map to TRBD2. This material consisted of peripheral blood, taken after neoadjuvant nivolumab, alone or with ipilimumab, at or shortly before surgery. The clonotype was recovered from an adult with non-small cell lung cancer. The CDR3 nucleotides read TGCGCCAGCAGCCTCGGGACTAGCGGGCGGGAGCAGTACTTC. Translated, it gives CASSLGTSGREQYF.